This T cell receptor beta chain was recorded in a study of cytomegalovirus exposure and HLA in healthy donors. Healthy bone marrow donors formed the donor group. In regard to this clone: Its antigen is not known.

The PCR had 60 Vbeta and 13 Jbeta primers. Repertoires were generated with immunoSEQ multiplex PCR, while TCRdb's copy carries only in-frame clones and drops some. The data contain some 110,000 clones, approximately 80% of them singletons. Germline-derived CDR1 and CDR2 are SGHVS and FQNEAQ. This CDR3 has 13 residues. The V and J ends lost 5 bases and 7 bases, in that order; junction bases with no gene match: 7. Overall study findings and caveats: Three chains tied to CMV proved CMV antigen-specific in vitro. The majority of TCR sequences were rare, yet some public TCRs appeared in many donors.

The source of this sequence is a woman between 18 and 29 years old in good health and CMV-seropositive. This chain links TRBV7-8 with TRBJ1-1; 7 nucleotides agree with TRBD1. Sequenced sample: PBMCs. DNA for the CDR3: TGTGCCAGCAGCAAGAGGACAGGATATGAAGCTTTCTTT. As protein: CASSKRTGYEAFF.